This T cell receptor (beta chain) was found in a study of T cells after yellow fever vaccination. Template switching with 5'RACE generated the TCR cDNA and added a universal primer site and UMIs. TCRdb called the 5' RACE reads again in MiXCR, with one record for every CDR3 protein. The sample holds fewer than 450,000 distinct CDR3 sequences, 11% seen once. CDR1 is SQVTM, CDR2 ANQGSEA, per germline. Trimming left V 4 bases short and J 1 base short, with 10 bases between. The CDR3 has 13 residues. Comments on this clonotype: Its antigen is undetermined.

General study findings and limits: A large majority of primary-vaccination clones showed up again after the booster (around 96% CD4, 88% CD8).

This chain joins TRBV29-1 and TRBJ1-1, with D possibly matching TRBD1 (5 bases). The source was PBMCs, collected on the day of the first yellow fever vaccination. The clonotype originates from a man aged 18 to 29 who received the YFV17D yellow fever vaccine. The CDR3 sequence is CSVARQGNTEAFF. The CDR3 coding sequence is TGCAGCGTTGCACGGCAGGGGAACACTGAAGCTTTCTTT.